This section outlines one TCR beta chain sequence together with its context. This clonotype was picked up many times. It lacks a known antigen. Base qualities are not provided; no much larger clone lies one nucleotide away. The library was produced with multiplex PCR. The listed sequencing device is Illumina HiSeq 4000. To build TCR beta libraries, CDR3 regions were amplified by Arm-PCR using iRepertoire HTBI primers. PCR products were gel purified before sequencing. Regarding the original processing steps: Gene usage analysis of CDR3 amino acid clonotypes used the approximately 62 TRBV and 14 to 15 TRBJ segments found across samples. COPE and FqMerger were used to merge filtered high-quality paired reads into contigs. Contigs were aligned with BLAST to IMGT TRBV, TRBD and TRBJ reference genes, and CDR3 was defined per IMGT. Any clonotype with a frequency above 0.1% was classified as a highly expanded clone. Shannon entropy was used to measure repertoire diversity, and the Gini coefficient was used to measure V-J evenness. A clonotype found in more than one individual was treated as public. The public reads were reprocessed in TCRdb via fastp at Q25 and MiXCR, keeping in-frame beta chains. All rows with the same CDR3 protein become a single entry with the most common DNA and genes. The authors' filters were not applied to this entry. This sample gives a few hundred thousand distinct CDR3 sequences in total; roughly 17% of them show up just once. The top ten clones comprise around 20% of the sample.

The germline V and J ends show losses of 0 bases and 5 bases respectively, and no gene match explains 5 bases of the junction. CDR1 and CDR2, per the germline V gene, are SGDLS and YYNGEE. From the cysteine through the phenylalanine, the CDR3 covers 15 amino acids. Of the read, only the CDR3 DNA is kept; its 45 bases are in frame from base 1. This record belongs to a study of regulatory T cells in long-lasting Graves disease (dated by TCRdb to the early 2020s). Regarding the complete study: Newly diagnosed Graves' disease patients had taken antithyroid drugs for less than 3 months. Patients with persistent Graves' disease were compared with patients with newly diagnosed Graves' disease using TCR sequencing and RNA sequencing of peripheral blood. The study was registered as a clinical trial and conducted in China. A total of 33 samples underwent TCR sequencing, from about 13 patients with persistent Graves' disease and about 20 patients with newly diagnosed Graves' disease.

What the authors observed across the whole study: TRBV28, TRBJ1-2 and TRBJ2-5 were preferentially used in persistent disease, while TRBV20-1 and TRBJ2-1 were favored in newly diagnosed disease. Persistent Graves' disease patients showed lower TCR Shannon entropy and fewer highly expanded clones than newly diagnosed patients, suggesting clonal expansion. As a limitation, the authors acknowledged that the small sample size may reduce accuracy. Persistent patients shared more public clonotypes among themselves (around 2,500) than newly diagnosed patients did (more than 950). Sequencing and analysis were limited to the TCR beta chain. Because the primary lesion, thyroid tissue, could not be accessed, the study looked at peripheral blood alone.

The label giving this sample's time point can be read as: newly diagnosed GD, antithyroid drugs for less than 3 months. For both TCR sequencing and RNA sequencing, RNA was extracted from PBMCs in TRIzol. Graves' disease was diagnosed according to American Thyroid Association guidelines. Patients were recruited from an endocrinology department in Xi'an, China. Each patient gave approximately 10 milliliters of peripheral blood, collected in an EDTA anticoagulant tube. Ficoll Paque Plus density gradient separation was used to isolate PBMCs, and no further T cell sorting was performed. An Agilent 2100 Bioanalyzer and agarose gel were used to assess RNA quality, and a NanoDrop 2000 was used to measure RNA concentration. A further study also used this sample, focusing on T cells in Graves' hyperthyroidism and ophthalmopathy. The second investigation adds: Stable Graves' hyperthyroidism was defined as the absence of progression to ophthalmopathy over 18 months of follow-up. Hyperthyroidism patients were newly diagnosed, had a disease duration of under 2 months, and were aged 18 to 65 years. Exclusion was applied to patients with uncontrolled infections, other autoimmune diseases, pregnancy or lactation. Clinical symptoms, serum thyroxine and TRAb, thyroid ultrasound, and orbital computed tomography formed the basis for the diagnoses. For the first round of RT-PCR on the TCR CDR3, the HTBI primer set was used together with the Qiagen OneStep RT-PCR kit. Most expanded thyroid clonotypes (frequency above 0.001) were also detected in blood, a finding suggesting that blood repertoires may reflect thyroid immune responses. Ophthalmopathy was separated from stable hyperthyroidism by a 13 V-J signature model, with around 90% sensitivity and about 81% specificity obtained in cross-validation and 80%/75% obtained in testing. In validation, the model predicted progression to ophthalmopathy with approximately 71% sensitivity and about 72% specificity, a median of roughly seven months before onset. A discovery cohort of about 96 patients, 43 with Graves' ophthalmopathy and roughly 59 with stable Graves' hyperthyroidism, was used to find distinguishing TCR V-J signatures. Prospective prediction of ophthalmopathy was tested in an independent validation cohort of 18 to 20 hyperthyroidism patients and around 16 patients who later progressed to ophthalmopathy. The 100 discovery patients were divided at random into training and test sets in a 7:3 ratio. The study also compared thyroid tissue and blood T-cell repertoires from roughly 6 Graves' hyperthyroidism patients. After blood sampling, hyperthyroidism patients were treated with methimazole at a starting dose of 30 mg daily, and ophthalmopathy patients were treated with high-dose intravenous methylprednisolone. A second multiplex PCR round built the libraries, followed by size selection and purification. Sequencing of the libraries was done on an Illumina HiSeq2000 using paired-end 100 bp reads. SOAPnuke was used to process the raw data, removing reads that contained adapters or uncalled bases, had a mean Phred below 15, or lacked an exact match to the constant primer or identifier. COPE v1.2.5 was used to merge the high-quality paired reads, and each unique nucleotide sequence was defined as a clonotype. MiTCR v1.1 was used to align clonotypes to the IMGT TRBV, TRBD and TRBJ reference segments. Analysis was restricted to V-J combinations with a frequency above 0.0001, which covered about 99% of repertoires. The TCS score was defined as F50 (clonal expansion) divided by E x V (chaos), with BLOSUM62-based TCRdist calculated between CDR3 peptides within each V-J. Welch's t-statistics and random forest reduced 500 to 650 V-J features to 10 to 15, which were used in a naive Bayes classifier (R e1071). No statistical method was used to fix the sample size in advance, and group allocation was not hidden from the investigators. The paper reports TCR Vbeta CDR3 sequencing of approximately 140 peripheral blood samples: approximately 41 ophthalmopathy, about 75 hyperthyroidism and around 17 progressor patients.

Material: peripheral blood mononuclear cells (PBMCs), obtained at new diagnosis, from a patient treated with antithyroid drugs. The chain employs TRBV9 and TRBJ2-3, and 8 junctional nucleotides match TRBD1. This sequence originates from a young woman with Graves disease. Donor details come from another sample of the same person, matched by shared clones. The nucleotide sequence reads as follows: TGTGCCAGCAGCGTAGCAGGGGGCGCGGTAGATACGCAGTATTTT. Its translation reads: CASSVAGGAVDTQYF.